The 8 T cell receptor beta chains reported below all come from one sample, sequenced in a study of blood T cells in healthy people across ages. A sample-barcoded 5' primer and a J-beta primer mix were used in a second PCR of about 7 to 12 cycles. A single record per CDR3 protein comes from TCRdb applying MiXCR to the 5' RACE reads. The sample consists of 550,000 to 750,000 distinct CDR3 sequences, 20% to 25% of them appearing once. Sequencing used blood. The receptors derive from a man aged 65-85 years in good health.

The V and J genes are TRBV20-1 and TRBJ2-5, with TRBD2 identical over 9 bases. V trimming: 2 bases; J trimming: 3 bases; junction bases outside the gene matches: 4. The germline gives CDR1 DFQATT, CDR2 SNEGSKA (reference sequence). This CDR3 comprises 14 residues. CDR3 sequence (DNA): TGCAGTGCTAGACCGAAGCGGGGGGAAGAGACCCAGTACTTC. Protein: CSARPKRGEETQYF.

There are a few counts of this clonotype. The V and J genes are TRBV20-1 and TRBJ2-5; 11 positions agree with TRBD2. Germline assignment: CDR1 DFQATT and CDR2 SNEGSKA (reference sequence). CDR3 length: 15 amino acids. The ends lost 0 bases at V and 4 bases at J; junction bases unmatched: 4. CDR3 DNA: TGCAGTGCTAGAGATGGGACTAGCGGTGGAGAGACCCAGTACTTC. Protein: CSARDGTSGGETQYF.

The chain recombines TRBV6-2 or TRBV6-3 with TRBJ2-5; possibly TRBD2 for D (5 bases). This CDR3 has 16 residues. The germline V gene encodes CDR1 MNHEY and CDR2 SVGEGT. Trimming took 0 bases from V and 4 from J, leaving 15 bases between them. CDR3 loop: CASSYSRAERRETQYF. The CDR3 DNA sequence: TGTGCCAGCAGTTACTCGAGAGCGGAGCGGCGAGAGACCCAGTACTTC.

In its sample, this clonotype was seen a few times. The chain links TRBV6-1 to TRBJ2-7, with 11 bases lining up with TRBD2. The J segment lost 2 bases and the V segment lost 4 bases, leaving 7 bases of the junction unmatched. Germline V gene lookup returns CDR1 MNHNS and CDR2 SASEGT. CDR3 length: 16 amino acids. The CDR3 DNA follows: TGTGCCAGCAGTGCGGGGACTAGCGGTCCTACCTACGAGCAGTACTTC. Its translation: CASSAGTSGPTYEQYF.

The rearrangement uses TRBV28 and TRBJ1-2; tentatively, D is TRBD1 (6 bases). Per the germline V gene, CDR1 is MDHEN and CDR2 is SYDVKM. There are 13 residues in the CDR3. Trimming took off 4 bases at V and 8 bases at J, with 14 bases between the two ends. The CDR3 loop reads CASSSITGRGYTF. CDR3 DNA: TGTGCCAGCAGTTCCATTACAGGGCGCGGCTACACCTTC.

J is TRBJ2-3 and V is TRBV3-1; D perhaps matches TRBD2 (5 bases). The germline V and J ends were trimmed by 7 bases and 5 bases, with 16 bases remaining between them. This CDR3 spans 14 amino acids. Germline assignment: CDR1 LGHDT and CDR2 YNNKEL (reference sequence). This CDR3 is CASTDTQAGDTQYF. CDR3 in DNA: TGTGCCAGCACCGACACGCAGGCGGGAGATACGCAGTATTTT.

J is TRBJ2-7 and V is TRBV18, with a weak D call TRBD2 (6 bases). The CDR3 is made up of 12 amino acids. Germline CDR1 is KGHSH and CDR2 is LQKENI. This CDR3 is CAGRGSSYEQYF. DNA of the CDR3: TGTGCTGGACGGGGGAGCTCCTACGAGCAGTACTTC.

The rearrangement links TRBV9 to TRBJ2-2; tentatively, D is TRBD1 (6 bases). Trimming removed 3 bases from V and 6 bases from J, with 15 bases in between. The CDR3 covers 15 residues. CDR1 SGDLS and CDR2 YYNGEE come from the germline V gene. CDR3 sequence (DNA): TGTGCCAGCAGCGGTCAGACAGAGGGGGCCGGGGAGCTGTTTTTT. It codes for CASSGQTEGAGELFF.